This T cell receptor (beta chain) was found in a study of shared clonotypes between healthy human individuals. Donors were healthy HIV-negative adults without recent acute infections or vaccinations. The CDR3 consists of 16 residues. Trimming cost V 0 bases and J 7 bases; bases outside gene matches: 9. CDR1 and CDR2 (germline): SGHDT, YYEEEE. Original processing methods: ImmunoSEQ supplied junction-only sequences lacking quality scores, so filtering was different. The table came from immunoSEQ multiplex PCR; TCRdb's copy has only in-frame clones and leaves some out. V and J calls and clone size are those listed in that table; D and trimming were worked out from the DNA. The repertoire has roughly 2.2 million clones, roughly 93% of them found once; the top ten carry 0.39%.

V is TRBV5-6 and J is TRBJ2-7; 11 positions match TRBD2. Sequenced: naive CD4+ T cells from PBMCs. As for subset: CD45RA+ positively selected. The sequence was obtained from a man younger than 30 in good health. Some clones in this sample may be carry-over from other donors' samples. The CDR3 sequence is CASSLDGLAGSEEQYF. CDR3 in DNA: TGTGCCAGCAGCTTGGATGGACTAGCGGGCTCTGAAGAGCAGTACTTC.